Listed here is a single T cell receptor beta chain. The data were taken from a study of control samples from healthy donors and cancer patients. Generated by immunoSEQ multiplex PCR, the TCRdb table keeps only in-frame clones and is missing some. The sample has roughly 120,000 clones; about 93% are singletons. This TCR came from a man aged 25 to 40 in good health. Specimen: blood.

The CDR3 spells CASTGTGAKETQYF. Here the CDR3 DNA reads TGTGCCAGTACCGGGACAGGGGCGAAGGAGACCCAGTACTTC. The chain recombines TRBV2 with TRBJ2-5; 10 bases fit TRBD1. The V segment lost 9 bases and the J segment 5 bases; nucleotides outside the gene matches: 9. The CDR3 runs 14 residues. Germline V gives CDR1 SNHLY, CDR2 FYNNEI.